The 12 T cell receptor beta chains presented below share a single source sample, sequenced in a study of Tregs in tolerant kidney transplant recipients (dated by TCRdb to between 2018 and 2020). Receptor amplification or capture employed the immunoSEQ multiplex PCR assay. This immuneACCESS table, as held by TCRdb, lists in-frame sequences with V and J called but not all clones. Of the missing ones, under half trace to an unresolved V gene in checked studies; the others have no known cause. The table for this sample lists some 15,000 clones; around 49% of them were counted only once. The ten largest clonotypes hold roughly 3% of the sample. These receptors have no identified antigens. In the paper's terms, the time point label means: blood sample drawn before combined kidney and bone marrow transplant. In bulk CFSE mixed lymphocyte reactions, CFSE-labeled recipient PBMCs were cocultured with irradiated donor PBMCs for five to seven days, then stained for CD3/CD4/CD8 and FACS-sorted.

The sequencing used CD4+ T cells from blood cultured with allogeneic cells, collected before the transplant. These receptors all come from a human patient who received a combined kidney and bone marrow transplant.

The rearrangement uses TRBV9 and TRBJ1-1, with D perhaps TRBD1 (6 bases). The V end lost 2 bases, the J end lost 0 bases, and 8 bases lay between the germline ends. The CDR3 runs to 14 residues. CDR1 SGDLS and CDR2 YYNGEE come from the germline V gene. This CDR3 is CASSVRTVNTEAFF. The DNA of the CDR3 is TGTGCCAGCAGCGTTAGGACAGTGAACACTGAAGCTTTCTTT.

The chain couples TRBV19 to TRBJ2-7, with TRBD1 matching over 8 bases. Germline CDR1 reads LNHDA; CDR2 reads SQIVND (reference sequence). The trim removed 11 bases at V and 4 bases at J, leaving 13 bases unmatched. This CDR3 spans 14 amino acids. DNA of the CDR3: TGTGCCGCCGGCAGGGGACAGGTGCCGTACGAGCAGTACTTC. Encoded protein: CAAGRGQVPYEQYF.

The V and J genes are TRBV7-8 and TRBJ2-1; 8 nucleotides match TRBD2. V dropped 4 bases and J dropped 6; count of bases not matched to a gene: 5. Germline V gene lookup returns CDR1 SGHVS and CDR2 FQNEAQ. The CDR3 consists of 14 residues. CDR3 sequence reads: CASSSWRGANEQFF. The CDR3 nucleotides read TGTGCCAGCAGCTCATGGCGGGGGGCCAATGAGCAGTTCTTC.

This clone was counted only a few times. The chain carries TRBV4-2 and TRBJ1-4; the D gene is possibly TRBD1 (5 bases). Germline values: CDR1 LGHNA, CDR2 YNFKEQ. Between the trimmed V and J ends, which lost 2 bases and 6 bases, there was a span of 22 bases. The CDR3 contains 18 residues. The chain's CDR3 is CASSQSLATAGSYEKLFF. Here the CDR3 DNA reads TGTGCCAGCAGCCAAAGCCTTGCGACGGCAGGGTCTTATGAAAAACTGTTTTTT.

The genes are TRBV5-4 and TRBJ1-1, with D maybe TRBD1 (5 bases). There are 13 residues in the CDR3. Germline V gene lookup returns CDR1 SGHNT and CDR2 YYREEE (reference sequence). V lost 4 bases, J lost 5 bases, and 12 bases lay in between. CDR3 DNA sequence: TGTGCCAGCAGCGGGGGGAAGGGGACTGAAGCTTTCTTT. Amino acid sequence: CASSGGKGTEAFF.

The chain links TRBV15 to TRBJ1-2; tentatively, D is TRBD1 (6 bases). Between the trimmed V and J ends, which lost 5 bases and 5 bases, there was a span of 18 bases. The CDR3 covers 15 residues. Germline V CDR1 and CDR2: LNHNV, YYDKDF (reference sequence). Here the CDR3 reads CATSLRGGTGYGYTF. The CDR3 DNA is TGTGCCACCAGCCTAAGGGGGGGAACTGGATATGGCTACACCTTC.

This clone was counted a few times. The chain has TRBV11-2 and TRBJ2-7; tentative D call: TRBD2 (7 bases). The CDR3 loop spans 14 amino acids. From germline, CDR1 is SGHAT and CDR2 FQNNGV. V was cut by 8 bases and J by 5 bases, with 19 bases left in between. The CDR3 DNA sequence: TGTGCCAGCCGGCGGGGGCAGGGAGGTCACGAGCAGTACTTC. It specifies CASRRGQGGHEQYF. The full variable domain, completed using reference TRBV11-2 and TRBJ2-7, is EAGVAQSPRYKIIEKRQSVAFWCNPISGHATLYWYQQILGQGPKLLIQFQNNGVVDDSQLPKDRFSAERLKGVDSTLKIQPAKLEDSAVYLCASRRGQGGHEQYFGPGTRLTVT.

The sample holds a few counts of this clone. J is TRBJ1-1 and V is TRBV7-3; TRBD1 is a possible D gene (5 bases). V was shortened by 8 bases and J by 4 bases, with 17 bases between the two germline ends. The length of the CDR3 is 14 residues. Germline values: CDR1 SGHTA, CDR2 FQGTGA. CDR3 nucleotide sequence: TGTGCCAGCTGTATGGGTAGGAGGGGCACTGAAGCTTTCTTT. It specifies CASCMGRRGTEAFF.

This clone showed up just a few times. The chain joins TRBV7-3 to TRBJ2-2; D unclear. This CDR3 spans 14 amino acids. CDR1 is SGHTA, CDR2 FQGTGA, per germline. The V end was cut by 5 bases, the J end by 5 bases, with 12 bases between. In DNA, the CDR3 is TGTGCCAGCAGCCAACTCCCCTCAACCGGGGAGCTGTTTTTT. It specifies CASSQLPSTGELFF.

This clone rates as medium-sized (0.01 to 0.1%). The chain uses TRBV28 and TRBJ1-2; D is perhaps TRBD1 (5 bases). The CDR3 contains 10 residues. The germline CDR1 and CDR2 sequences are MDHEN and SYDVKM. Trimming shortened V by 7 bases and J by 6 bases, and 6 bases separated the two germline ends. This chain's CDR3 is CASKGHGYTF. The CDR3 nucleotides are TGTGCCAGCAAGGGGCATGGCTACACCTTC.

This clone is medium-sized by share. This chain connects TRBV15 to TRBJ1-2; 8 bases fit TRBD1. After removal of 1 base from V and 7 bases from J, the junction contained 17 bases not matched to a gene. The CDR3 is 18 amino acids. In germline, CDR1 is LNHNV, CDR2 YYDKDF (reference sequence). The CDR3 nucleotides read TGTGCCACCAGCAGAGTCTCAGGGGGCGTCAGAGGGGGAAGTGGCTACACCTTC. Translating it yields CATSRVSGGVRGGSGYTF.

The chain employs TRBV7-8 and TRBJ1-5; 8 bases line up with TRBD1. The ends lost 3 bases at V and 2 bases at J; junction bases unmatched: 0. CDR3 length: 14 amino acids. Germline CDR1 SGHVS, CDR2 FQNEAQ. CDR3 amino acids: CASSLTGGNQPQHF. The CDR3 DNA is TGTGCCAGCAGCTTGACAGGGGGCAATCAGCCCCAGCATTTT.